The 16 T cell receptor beta chains reported below all come from one sample, sequenced in a study of T cell responses to AZD1222 COVID-19 vaccine. Produced via immunoSEQ multiplex PCR; TCRdb's table is partial and in-frame only. The sample shows about 35,000 clones, about 86% of them seen only once. Source: peripheral blood, taken on day 0 of AZD1222 vaccination. The receptors here all came from an adult in good health.

V is TRBV5-5 and J is TRBJ1-5, with D perhaps matching TRBD1 (6 bases). Trimming shortened V by 3 bases and J by 0 bases, and 10 bases separated the two germline ends. CDR1 is SGHKS and CDR2 is YYEKEE in the germline V gene (reference sequence). The CDR3 covers 15 residues. In nucleotides, the CDR3 is TGTGCCAGCAGCTCTAGGGGGGATAGCAATCAGCCCCAGCATTTT. This encodes CASSSRGDSNQPQHF.

The chain joins TRBV4-2 to TRBJ2-3; 9 nucleotides align to TRBD2. The CDR3 totals 16 residues. Germline V CDR1 and CDR2: LGHNA, YNFKEQ. V was pared by 1 base and J by 2 bases, with 4 bases of the junction left unmatched. CDR3: CASSQVSGRHTDTQYF. The CDR3, as DNA: TGTGCCAGCAGCCAAGTTAGCGGGAGACACACAGATACGCAGTATTTT.

The genes are TRBV5-1 and TRBJ1-1; the match to TRBD1 covers 7 bases. The junction had 14 bases not matched to a gene; V was cut back by 5 bases and J by 7 bases. The CDR3 contains 15 residues. The germline V gene has CDR1 SGHRS and CDR2 YFSETQ. For the CDR3, the DNA is TGCGCCAGCAGGGCCATTGAGGGGGCCTTTGGTGAAGCTTTCTTT. It yields the protein CASRAIEGAFGEAFF.

This clone was picked up one time. The gene calls are TRBV29-1 and TRBJ2-4; 7 bases agree with TRBD2. CDR1 is SQVTM and CDR2 is ANQGSEA in the germline V gene. V dropped 4 bases and J dropped 0; count of bases not matched to a gene: 9. CDR3 length: 16 residues. As DNA, the CDR3 is TGCAGCGTTGTCCTAGCGGTAGCCCAAGCCAAAAACATTCAGTACTTC. Its protein is CSVVLAVAQAKNIQYF.

V is TRBV6-2 or TRBV6-3 and J is TRBJ2-3, with 8 bases matching TRBD2. CDR1 and CDR2 from the germline V gene are MNHEY and SVGEGT. V lost 6 bases and J lost 4; bases outside the gene matches: 18. The length of the CDR3 is 18 residues. In nucleotides, the CDR3 is TGTGCCAGCAGCCCCACCCCCTACTTAAGCGGGGGTTCAGATACGCAGTATTTT. Protein product: CASSPTPYLSGGSDTQYF.

The chain uses TRBV30 and TRBJ1-4, with no clear D. Germline CDR1 and CDR2: GTSNPN and SVGIG (reference sequence). The CDR3 is made up of 13 amino acids. The germline V and J ends were trimmed by 3 bases and 7 bases, with 12 bases remaining between them. The CDR3 here is CAWRPTGFEKLFF. The CDR3 bases are TGTGCCTGGAGGCCCACGGGGTTTGAAAAACTGTTTTTT.

This clone is a singleton in its sample. The chain recombines TRBV7-9 with TRBJ1-1; D perhaps matches TRBD1 (6 bases). Deletions cut 5 bases from V and 2 bases from J, with 12 bases between. The CDR3 is 14 amino acids. Germline V gene sequence: CDR1 SEHNR, CDR2 FQNEAQ (reference sequence). CDR3 coding DNA: TGTGCCAGCAGCAAGACAGGAGCCAACACTGAAGCTTTCTTT. Translated, it gives CASSKTGANTEAFF.

This chain joins TRBV5-8 and TRBJ2-7; D might be TRBD1 (5 bases). The CDR3 is 13 residues long. The V end lost 4 bases, the J end lost 5 bases, and 13 bases lay between the germline ends. In germline, CDR1 is SGHTS, CDR2 YDEGEE. The CDR3 region is CASSPRGIDEQYF. The CDR3 DNA is TGTGCCAGCAGCCCTAGGGGAATCGACGAGCAGTACTTC.

The V call is TRBV4-2, the J call TRBJ1-1; TRBD1 might be the D (5 bases). Between the trimmed V and J ends, which lost 3 bases and 1 base, there was a span of 15 bases. Looked up from germline, CDR1 is LGHNA and CDR2 is YNFKEQ. CDR3 size: 16 residues. The CDR3 sequence is CASSHPAGGTNTEAFF. The CDR3 nucleotides are TGTGCCAGCAGCCACCCTGCCGGGGGGACGAACACTGAAGCTTTCTTT.

The chain combines TRBV10-3 with TRBJ2-1; D ambiguous. V was clipped by 7 bases and J by 0 bases, with 16 bases between them. The CDR3 is 16 amino acids. Per germline, CDR1 ENHRY and CDR2 SYGVKD. CDR3 sequence: CAIKDPDTSSYNEQFF. Written as DNA, the CDR3 is TGTGCCATCAAAGACCCAGACACGAGCTCCTACAATGAGCAGTTCTTC.

V is TRBV10-3 and J is TRBJ2-3; possibly TRBD2 for D (5 bases). The CDR3 is 14 amino acids. Germline assignment: CDR1 ENHRY and CDR2 SYGVKD. V lost 5 bases and J 6 bases, leaving 15 bases between the germline ends. In DNA, the CDR3 is TGTGCCATCAGTTTTGGACTCTCGACGGATACGCAGTATTTT. Its protein is CAISFGLSTDTQYF.

This chain connects TRBV28 to TRBJ2-7, with 7 nucleotides matching TRBD1. CDR3 length: 12 amino acids. The V gene's germline CDR1 is MDHEN and CDR2 SYDVKM. Losses at the gene ends were 7 bases for V and 4 bases for J; bases not matched to a gene: 4. CDR3 amino acids: CASTRGKYEQYF. The CDR3 nucleotides read TGTGCCAGCACCAGGGGGAAGTACGAGCAGTACTTC.

Within the sample, this clone is medium-sized. CDR3 sequence (DNA): TGTGCCAGCAGCTTTGCAAGCTCCTACGAGCAGTACTTC. It encodes CASSFASSYEQYF. This chain links TRBV13 with TRBJ2-7; D not certain. The CDR3 has 13 amino acids. The V gene lost 3 bases and the J gene lost 0 bases, with 6 bases spanning the gap. The germline V gene has CDR1 PRHDT and CDR2 FYEKMQ (reference sequence).

This clone was seen only a few times. The gene calls are TRBV6-6 and TRBJ2-2; 8 bases are a match to TRBD1. The CDR3 loop spans 15 amino acids. Trimming cost V 8 bases and J 2 bases; bases outside gene matches: 7. Per the germline V gene, CDR1 is MNHNY and CDR2 is SVGAGI (reference sequence). CDR3 bases: TGTGCCAGCTTCACAGGGGGTACCAACACCGGGGAGCTGTTTTTT. It encodes CASFTGGTNTGELFF.

The chain is built from TRBV15 and TRBJ2-1; D not resolved. Germline-derived CDR1 and CDR2 are LNHNV and YYDKDF (reference sequence). Trimming shortened V by 0 bases and J by 0 bases, and 9 bases separated the two germline ends. The CDR3 runs 16 residues. CDR3 DNA sequence: TGTGCCACCAGCAGAGATGCGCGGCGCTCCTACAATGAGCAGTTCTTC. Protein product: CATSRDARRSYNEQFF.

The gene calls are TRBV27 and TRBJ1-6; possible D gene TRBD1, 6 bases. CDR1 is MNHEY, CDR2 SMNVEV, per germline (reference sequence). Trimming took 5 bases from V and 9 from J, leaving 14 bases between them. The CDR3 totals 14 residues. CDR3 DNA sequence: TGTGCCAGCAGTACGGGACAACGGATTTCACCCCTCCACTTT. Residues: CASSTGQRISPLHF.